This T cell receptor (beta chain) was obtained from a study of early T cells in non-severe SARS-CoV-2 infection. Turning to the study itself: Bulk RNA from unsorted whole blood was sequenced; chains were unpaired. Study conclusions and caveats: Anti-spike CD8 responses were favored by VDJdb matching, which missed private and CD4 specificities.

Individual cDNA molecules were tagged with unique molecular identifiers, the study reported. Using its own MiXCR run on the 5' RACE reads, TCRdb lists one record per CDR3 protein. The sample shows 30,000 to 40,000 distinct CDR3 sequences, about 6% of them seen only once. V lost 4 bases, J lost 1 base, and 16 bases lay in between. The germline V gene encodes CDR1 SGHAT and CDR2 FQNNGV. This CDR3 contains 17 residues. This clonotype was counted ten times or more. The antigen remains undetermined. The specimen sequenced was whole blood. The chain couples TRBV11-2 to TRBJ2-2; D gene ambiguous. This clonotype was obtained from an adult who was a healthcare worker with PCR-confirmed SARS-CoV-2 infection or an uninfected control (not recorded which). CDR3 in DNA: TGTGCCAGCAGCTCCCGTTTCCAGTCGGGGAACACCGGGGAGCTGTTTTTT. It is translated as CASSSRFQSGNTGELFF. Supplemented by reference TRBV11-2 and TRBJ2-2, the full variable domain reads EAGVAQSPRYKIIEKRQSVAFWCNPISGHATLYWYQQILGQGPKLLIQFQNNGVVDDSQLPKDRFSAERLKGVDSTLKIQPAKLEDSAVYLCASSSRFQSGNTGELFFGEGSRLTVL.